This T cell receptor (beta chain) was captured in a study of radiotherapy plus CTLA-4 blockade in lung cancer. The CDR3 runs 16 residues. Trimming left V 4 bases short and J 3 bases short, with 19 bases between. Germline values: CDR1 SGHTA, CDR2 FQGNSA. Sequencing was performed with immunoSEQ multiplex PCR; in TCRdb, only in-frame clones are kept and a portion is missing. Among about 24,000 clones, 60% to 85% were seen once, and the ten largest hold 3% to 4%. This chain uses TRBV7-2 with TRBJ2-7; perhaps TRBD2 as D (5 bases). The sample was peripheral blood, taken from a patient treated with radiotherapy plus ipilimumab. This sequence was found in a human donor with non-small cell lung cancer whose response to radiotherapy plus ipilimumab could not be evaluated. In DNA form, the CDR3 reads TGTGCCAGCAGCTCTAGAGAGCTAGCCAGATACTACGAGCAGTACTTC. Translation: CASSSRELARYYEQYF. Full variable domain (rest looked up from reference TRBV7-2 and TRBJ2-7): GAGVSQSPSNKVTEKGKDVELRCDPISGHTALYWYRQSLGQGLEFLIYFQGNSAPDKSGLPSDRFSAERTGGSVSTLTIQRTQQEDSAVYLCASSSRELARYYEQYFGPGTRLTVT.